Listed below are T cell receptor beta chains from one sample, sequenced in a study of cytomegalovirus exposure and HLA in healthy donors. Sequenced by immunoSEQ multiplex PCR; TCRdb stores in-frame clones only, minus some. The table shows fewer than 150,000 clones, with roughly 79% occurring only once. Source material: PBMCs. Receptors originate from a man aged 30-40 years in good health and CMV-seronegative. Each CDR3 is given with its conserved first and last residue. Fields, in order: J gene, CDR3 length, V gene, D gene, clone size, CDR3 DNA, CDR3 protein. The D gene is left open where the match is weak. Some rows have no size entry. The others give once, few or many, or a class for an expanded clone.

J: TRBJ2-1
length: 13
V: TRBV29-1
D: .
size: .
DNA: TGCAGCCAGATAGCGGGGACAGAAAATGAGCAGTTCTTC
CDR3: CSQIAGTENEQFF

J: TRBJ1-5
length: 15
V: TRBV4-3
D: TRBD1
size: .
DNA: TGCGCCAGCAGCCAGGGGACAGGGAGCAATCAGCCCCAGCATTTT
CDR3: CASSQGTGSNQPQHF

J: TRBJ2-5
length: 14
V: TRBV5-1
D: .
size: .
DNA: TGCGCCAGCAGCTTGGTCGGGGTAGAAGAGACCCAGTACTTC
CDR3: CASSLVGVEETQYF

J: TRBJ1-4
length: 12
V: TRBV2
D: .
size: few
DNA: TGTGCCAGCAGTGATGGGGGGGAAAAACTGTTTTTT
CDR3: CASSDGGEKLFF

J: TRBJ2-5
length: 12
V: TRBV19
D: .
size: .
DNA: TGTGCCAGTAGTACAGTTCAAGAGACCCAGTACTTC
CDR3: CASSTVQETQYF

J: TRBJ1-1
length: 13
V: TRBV7-3
D: .
size: .
DNA: TGTGCCAGCAGCTTAGAGCAGAACACTGAAGCTTTCTTT
CDR3: CASSLEQNTEAFF

J: TRBJ2-5
length: 15
V: TRBV28
D: TRBD1
size: .
DNA: TGTGCCAGCAGTTCCGGGACAGGGGGTCAAGAGACCCAGTACTTC
CDR3: CASSSGTGGQETQYF

J: TRBJ2-7
length: 15
V: TRBV7-8
D: TRBD2
size: .
DNA: TGTGCCAGCAGCCTAGGGCCTAGCGGGGGTTACGAGCAGTACTTC
CDR3: CASSLGPSGGYEQYF

J: TRBJ2-1
length: 18
V: TRBV4-1
D: TRBD2
size: .
DNA: TGCGCCAGCAGCCAAGGGGCTAAGGCGGGGGGTTCCTACAATGAGCAGTTCTTC
CDR3: CASSQGAKAGGSYNEQFF

J: TRBJ2-3
length: 16
V: TRBV4-2
D: TRBD2
size: .
DNA: TGTGCCAGCAGCTCGCGCGGGAGATTCGGCACAGATACGCAGTATTTT
CDR3: CASSSRGRFGTDTQYF

J: TRBJ2-7
length: 14
V: TRBV5-6
D: .
size: .
DNA: TGTGCCAGCAGCTTGTCGCTAGTCTACTACGAGCAGTACTTC
CDR3: CASSLSLVYYEQYF

J: TRBJ1-2
length: 15
V: TRBV7-2
D: .
size: .
DNA: TGTGCCAGCAGCTTAGACAGGTCATCTAACTATGGCTACACCTTC
CDR3: CASSLDRSSNYGYTF

J: TRBJ2-4
length: 13
V: TRBV5-1
D: TRBD1
size: .
DNA: TGCGCCAGCAGCCTAGGACAGGGGAACATTCAGTACTTC
CDR3: CASSLGQGNIQYF

J: TRBJ1-5
length: 14
V: TRBV27
D: .
size: .
DNA: TGTGCCAGCACCGCCAGCGCTAGAAATCAGCCCCAGCATTTT
CDR3: CASTASARNQPQHF

J: TRBJ1-3
length: 13
V: TRBV2
D: .
size: .
DNA: TGTGCCAGCAGTGACGAGGGCCGAAACACCATATATTTT
CDR3: CASSDEGRNTIYF

J: TRBJ2-1
length: 15
V: TRBV5-6
D: TRBD2
size: .
DNA: TGTGCCAGCAGCTTGGGGGGCCGGGAGGTCGGGGAGCAGTTCTTC
CDR3: CASSLGGREVGEQFF

J: TRBJ2-7
length: 15
V: TRBV7-8
D: .
size: .
DNA: TGTGCCAGCAGCTTAGGGGTTTGGGGGCCCTACGAGCAGTACTTC
CDR3: CASSLGVWGPYEQYF

J: TRBJ2-5
length: 11
V: TRBV20-1
D: .
size: .
DNA: TGCAGTGCAGGGGGTCTGGGGACCCAGTACTTC
CDR3: CSAGGLGTQYF

J: TRBJ1-3
length: 15
V: TRBV11-3
D: .
size: .
DNA: TGTGCCAGCAGCCGCCGGGACAACTCTGGAAACACCATATATTTT
CDR3: CASSRRDNSGNTIYF

J: TRBJ2-7
length: 14
V: TRBV13
D: TRBD1
size: .
DNA: TGTGCCAGCAGCACCGGGACAGTCGGCTACGAGCAGTACTTC
CDR3: CASSTGTVGYEQYF

J: TRBJ2-1
length: 14
V: TRBV4-3
D: .
size: few
DNA: TGCGCCAGCAGCCAAGTTGTCGGGGACAATGAGCAGTTCTTC
CDR3: CASSQVVGDNEQFF

J: TRBJ1-1
length: 12
V: TRBV5-4
D: .
size: .
DNA: TGTGCCAGCAGCTTCCAGGACACTGAAGCTTTCTTT
CDR3: CASSFQDTEAFF

J: TRBJ2-6
length: 18
V: TRBV27
D: TRBD1
size: .
DNA: TGTGCCAGCAGTTTCGAGCAGGGGGTGTTCTCTGGGGCCAACGTCCTGACTTTC
CDR3: CASSFEQGVFSGANVLTF

J: TRBJ1-1
length: 17
V: TRBV2
D: TRBD1
size: .
DNA: TGTGCCAGCAGTGAAATCCCTTACAGGGGAATGAACACTGAAGCTTTCTTT
CDR3: CASSEIPYRGMNTEAFF

J: TRBJ1-5
length: 13
V: TRBV6-5
D: .
size: .
DNA: TGTGCCAGCAGCGTCCAACGGGATCAGCCCCAGCATTTT
CDR3: CASSVQRDQPQHF

J: TRBJ2-7
length: 15
V: TRBV7-8
D: TRBD1
size: .
DNA: TGTGCCAGCAGCTTAGGACCGGGACAGCTCTACGAGCAGTACTTC
CDR3: CASSLGPGQLYEQYF

J: TRBJ2-5
length: 13
V: TRBV29-1
D: .
size: .
DNA: TGCAGCGTTGTGCGGGATATCCAAGAGACCCAGTACTTC
CDR3: CSVVRDIQETQYF

J: TRBJ2-1
length: 12
V: TRBV6-1
D: .
size: .
DNA: TGTGCCAGCAGTCCATTGGGGCAGGGGCAGTTCTTC
CDR3: CASSPLGQGQFF

J: TRBJ1-1
length: 14
V: TRBV6-5
D: .
size: many
DNA: TGTGCCAGCAGAATGACAGAAGCTATTTTTGACGCTTTCTTT
CDR3: CASRMTEAIFDAFF

J: TRBJ2-5
length: 14
V: TRBV2
D: .
size: .
DNA: TGTGCCAGCAAAAGCCAGGATGGCCATGAGACCCAGTACTTC
CDR3: CASKSQDGHETQYF

J: TRBJ2-2
length: 14
V: TRBV5-1
D: .
size: .
DNA: TGCGCCAGCAGCTTGACAGCGAACACCGGGGAGCTGTTTTTT
CDR3: CASSLTANTGELFF

J: TRBJ1-5
length: 16
V: TRBV6-1
D: TRBD1
size: .
DNA: TGTGCCAGCAGTGAAGTTACAGGGGTAGGCAATCAGCCCCAGCATTTT
CDR3: CASSEVTGVGNQPQHF

J: TRBJ2-7
length: 17
V: TRBV18
D: TRBD2
size: .
DNA: TGTGCCAGCTCACCGGACAGGAGTGGTAGCGGGGGTTACGAGCAGTACTTC
CDR3: CASSPDRSGSGGYEQYF

J: TRBJ2-1
length: 16
V: TRBV7-2
D: TRBD2
size: once
DNA: TGTGCCAGCAGCCAACGGACTAGCGGGCCCGACAATGAGCAGTTCTTC
CDR3: CASSQRTSGPDNEQFF

J: TRBJ2-5
length: 15
V: TRBV7-3
D: .
size: .
DNA: TGTGCCAGCAGCTTAGCAGAGGCGGGGTTCGGTACCCAGTACTTC
CDR3: CASSLAEAGFGTQYF

J: TRBJ2-2
length: 18
V: TRBV15
D: TRBD1
size: .
DNA: TGTGCCACCAGCAGAGGTCTACCGGGACAGATCAACACCGGGGAGCTGTTTTTT
CDR3: CATSRGLPGQINTGELFF

J: TRBJ2-3
length: 16
V: TRBV6-6
D: TRBD2
size: .
DNA: TGTGCCAGCAGTTATCAGCGGGAGAAGGGCACAGATACGCAGTATTTT
CDR3: CASSYQREKGTDTQYF

J: TRBJ2-7
length: 16
V: TRBV28
D: TRBD1
size: .
DNA: TGTGCCAGCAGCTCTTCGAGGGCGACAGGGGGGGCCGAGCAGTACTTC
CDR3: CASSSSRATGGAEQYF

J: TRBJ1-1
length: 14
V: TRBV12-5
D: .
size: .
DNA: TGTGCTAGTGGTTTCGGCCAGGGGAACACTGAAGCTTTCTTT
CDR3: CASGFGQGNTEAFF

J: TRBJ1-1
length: 19
V: TRBV7-8
D: .
size: .
DNA: TGTGCCAGCAGCTTATTTTTGCCCGGGACTTGGGCAGTCAACACTGAAGCTTTCTTT
CDR3: CASSLFLPGTWAVNTEAFF

J: TRBJ1-1
length: 13
V: TRBV30
D: .
size: .
DNA: TGTGCCTGGAGGATAACGGGGGACACTGAAGCTTTCTTT
CDR3: CAWRITGDTEAFF

J: TRBJ1-1
length: 19
V: TRBV7-2
D: .
size: few
DNA: TGTGCCAGCAGCCGAGGATCAAGGGGGGGCCTCGTGGGGTACACTGAAGCTTTCTTT
CDR3: CASSRGSRGGLVGYTEAFF

J: TRBJ1-1
length: 15
V: TRBV5-1
D: .
size: .
DNA: TGCACCAGCAGCTTCTTGGCAGGGTTGAACACTGAAGCTTTCTTT
CDR3: CTSSFLAGLNTEAFF

J: TRBJ2-7
length: 14
V: TRBV5-1
D: TRBD2
size: .
DNA: TGCGCCAGCAGCGTCCTAGCGGGAGTCCACGAGCAGTACTTC
CDR3: CASSVLAGVHEQYF

J: TRBJ2-1
length: 14
V: TRBV28
D: TRBD2
size: .
DNA: TGTGCCAGCACCTCCGGGACTAGCTACAATGAGCAGTTCTTC
CDR3: CASTSGTSYNEQFF

J: TRBJ2-1
length: 12
V: TRBV7-3
D: .
size: .
DNA: TGTGCCAGCAGCCCAGACAGGCACGAGCAGTTCTTC
CDR3: CASSPDRHEQFF

J: TRBJ1-2
length: 15
V: TRBV7-8
D: .
size: .
DNA: TGTGCCAGCAGCTTAGTCGGAAGGAGGGGGGGTGGCTACACCTTC
CDR3: CASSLVGRRGGGYTF

J: TRBJ2-2
length: 14
V: TRBV29-1
D: .
size: .
DNA: TGCAGCGTTGAAATCAATGCGGGCCCCGGGGAGCTGTTTTTT
CDR3: CSVEINAGPGELFF

J: TRBJ2-7
length: 15
V: TRBV18
D: TRBD2
size: .
DNA: TGTGCCAGCTCGCCCGGGACTAGCGGGGGATACGAGCAGTACTTC
CDR3: CASSPGTSGGYEQYF

J: TRBJ2-3
length: 16
V: TRBV29-1
D: .
size: .
DNA: TGCAGCGCAACCCTCGGGCCTACAGGGAACCTAGGTACGCAGTATTTT
CDR3: CSATLGPTGNLGTQYF

J: TRBJ1-1
length: 15
V: TRBV27
D: .
size: .
DNA: TGTGCCAGCAGTTTGACAGGCGGCCCGAACACTGAAGCTTTCTTT
CDR3: CASSLTGGPNTEAFF

J: TRBJ2-2
length: 20
V: TRBV27
D: TRBD2
size: .
DNA: TGTGCCAGCAGTTTAATCAACCCAAACTTAGCGGGGGCGAGGACCGGGGAGCTGTTTTTT
CDR3: CASSLINPNLAGARTGELFF

J: TRBJ1-3
length: 11
V: TRBV20-1
D: .
size: .
DNA: TGCAGAGCAGGGGTTGGAAACACCATATATTTT
CDR3: CRAGVGNTIYF

J: TRBJ1-5
length: 14
V: TRBV5-1
D: .
size: once
DNA: TGCGCCAGCAGCGTACAGGGTCCCAATCAGCCCCAGCATTTT
CDR3: CASSVQGPNQPQHF